This T cell receptor beta chain was captured in a study of shared clonotypes between healthy human individuals. The germline gives CDR1 MNHNS, CDR2 SASEGT. The V and J ends lost 7 bases and 3 bases respectively, with 15 bases between them. CDR3 length: 14 amino acids. Remarks on this clone: Its antigen is undetermined.

Into CD45RA+ naive and CD45RA-negative memory subsets, the CD4+ cells were split. General study results and limits: The study drew on few donors, limiting represented genetic and exposure-history diversity.

TCRdb's copy holds only in-frame clones and misses some; the assay was immunoSEQ multiplex PCR. The sample shows fewer than 3 million clones, less than 95% of them seen only once. The chain employs TRBV6-1 and TRBJ1-2; the D is unclear. The sequenced sample was naive CD4+ T cells from PBMCs. Subset reported: CD45RA+ positively selected. The receptor was derived from a man aged 18 to 35 in good health. Some clones in this sample may be carry-over from other donors' samples. CDR3 protein: CASTQNSGDYGYTF. The CDR3 DNA reads as TGTGCCAGCACCCAGAACAGCGGGGACTATGGCTACACCTTC.